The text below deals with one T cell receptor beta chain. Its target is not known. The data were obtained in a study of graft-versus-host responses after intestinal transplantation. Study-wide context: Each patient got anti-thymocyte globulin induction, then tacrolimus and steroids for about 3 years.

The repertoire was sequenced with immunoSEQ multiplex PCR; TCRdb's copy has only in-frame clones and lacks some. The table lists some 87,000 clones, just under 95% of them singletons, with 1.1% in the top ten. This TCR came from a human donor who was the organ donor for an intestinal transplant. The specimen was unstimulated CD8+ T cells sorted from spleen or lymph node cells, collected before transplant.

The CDR3 DNA follows: TGTGCCAGTAGTCAGCTAGCTACCAACTCCTACAATGAGCAGTTCTTC. It encodes CASSQLATNSYNEQFF. The chain carries TRBV19 and TRBJ2-1; tentative D call: TRBD2 (5 bases). Per germline, CDR1 LNHDA and CDR2 SQIVND (reference sequence). The V end lost 5 bases, the J end lost 0 bases, and 14 bases lay between the germline ends. The CDR3 consists of 16 residues.